This T cell receptor beta chain was identified during a study of blood T cell repertoires in COVID-19. V shed 3 bases and J shed 0 bases, with 12 bases lying between them. CDR1 is LGHDT, CDR2 YNNKEL, per germline (reference sequence). The CDR3 extends over 15 amino acids. Some clones are missing from TCRdb's copy, which holds only in-frame ones; the method was immunoSEQ multiplex PCR. This table holds a few hundred thousand clones, roughly 84% found once. This sequence was found in a human donor with COVID-19, enrolled during active disease. The donor label of this sample is uncertain. The gene calls are TRBV3-1 (or the pseudogene TRBV3-2) and TRBJ2-7; D gene ambiguous. The sequenced material came from peripheral blood. The CDR3: CASSQVTPFSYEQYF. In nucleotides, the CDR3 is TGTGCCAGCAGCCAGGTGACACCCTTCTCCTACGAGCAGTACTTC.